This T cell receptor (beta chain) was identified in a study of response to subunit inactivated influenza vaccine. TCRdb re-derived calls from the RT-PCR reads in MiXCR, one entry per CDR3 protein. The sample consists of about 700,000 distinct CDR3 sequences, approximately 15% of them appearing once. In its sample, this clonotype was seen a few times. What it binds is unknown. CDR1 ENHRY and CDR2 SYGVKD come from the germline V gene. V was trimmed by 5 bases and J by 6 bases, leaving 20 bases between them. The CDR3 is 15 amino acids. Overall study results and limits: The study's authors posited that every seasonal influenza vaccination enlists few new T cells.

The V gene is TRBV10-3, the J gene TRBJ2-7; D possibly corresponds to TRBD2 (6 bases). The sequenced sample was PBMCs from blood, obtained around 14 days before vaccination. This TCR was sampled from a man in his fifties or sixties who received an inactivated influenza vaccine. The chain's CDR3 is CAISFYRDSGGEQYF. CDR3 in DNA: TGTGCCATCAGTTTCTACCGGGACTCTGGCGGCGAGCAGTACTTC.